The rows below give T cell receptor beta chains drawn from one sample of a study of cytomegalovirus exposure and HLA in healthy donors. This table comes from immunoSEQ multiplex PCR, and its TCRdb copy is limited to in-frame clones, with some not included. The sample has about 170,000 clones, approximately 84% seen once. Source material: PBMCs. The receptors were gathered from a woman aged 45-65 years in good health and CMV-seropositive. Both conserved end residues are trimmed from each CDR3. Each record gives: J gene, V gene, CDR3 protein.

J: TRBJ1-1; V: TRBV4-1; CDR3: ASSQGGLRRVEAF
J: TRBJ2-7; V: TRBV5-1; CDR3: ASSLGLAGAYEQY
J: TRBJ1-6; V: TRBV28; CDR3: ASSKQGYNSPLH
J: TRBJ2-3; V: TRBV15; CDR3: ATSRTGLAAQGDTQY
J: TRBJ1-2; V: TRBV6-1; CDR3: ASSEEIVDGYT
J: TRBJ1-1; V: TRBV11-2; CDR3: ASSLEGGEFTEAF
J: TRBJ1-2; V: TRBV6-6; CDR3: ASTEEQVGYGYT
J: .; V: TRBV6-1; CDR3: ASSPTDRRYEQY
J: TRBJ2-7; V: TRBV9; CDR3: ASGGDSSYEQY
J: TRBJ1-1; V: TRBV7-2; CDR3: ASSLGSRGQIRDTEAF
J: TRBJ2-3; V: TRBV2; CDR3: ASARSSGGGPHGDTQY
J: TRBJ1-5; V: TRBV5-1; CDR3: ASRSGQGTDQPQH
J: TRBJ1-2; V: TRBV29-1; CDR3: SVEDRGRDYGYT
J: TRBJ2-3; V: TRBV4-3; CDR3: ASSQEPTGGTDTQY
J: TRBJ2-7; V: TRBV4-2; CDR3: ASSQGLAASYEQY
J: TRBJ1-2; V: TRBV4-1; CDR3: ASSSIKGQYGYT
J: TRBJ1-6; V: TRBV6-5; CDR3: ASRARQGLNSPLH
J: TRBJ2-3; V: TRBV9; CDR3: ASSPRASGGSTDTQY
J: TRBJ1-1; V: TRBV5-1; CDR3: ASSFRGGGTEAF
J: TRBJ1-3; V: TRBV29-1; CDR3: SVWDSVSGNTIY
J: TRBJ2-1; V: TRBV7-3; CDR3: ASSLTSAGGWF
J: TRBJ2-5; V: TRBV7-3; CDR3: ASSRYSGRLETQY
J: TRBJ2-3; V: TRBV5-4; CDR3: ASKTSGRARDTQY
J: TRBJ2-7; V: TRBV19; CDR3: ASSMRTESSYEQY
J: TRBJ1-2; V: TRBV7-8; CDR3: ASSLRQHYGYT
J: TRBJ2-7; V: TRBV30; CDR3: AWSKGALAYEQY
J: TRBJ1-2; V: TRBV5-1; CDR3: ASSLLQGEDGYT
J: TRBJ1-2; V: TRBV2; CDR3: ASTESRGSGYT
J: TRBJ2-7; V: TRBV5-4; CDR3: ASSLTRGAYEQY
J: TRBJ2-2; V: TRBV27; CDR3: ASIYGENTGELF
J: TRBJ2-3; V: TRBV29-1; CDR3: SVGVTGSDTQY
J: .; V: TRBV5-1; CDR3: ASSETSGSYEQY
J: TRBJ1-2; V: TRBV27; CDR3: ASSLRAFGGNT
J: TRBJ1-1; V: TRBV9; CDR3: ASSVGTGRVTEAF
J: TRBJ1-1; V: TRBV19; CDR3: ASSVSVNTEAF
J: TRBJ2-3; V: TRBV10-3; CDR3: AIRTTGESTDTQY
J: TRBJ2-7; V: TRBV27; CDR3: ASSLRQGSYEQY
J: TRBJ2-3; V: TRBV13; CDR3: ASSLPGAGQTTDTQY
J: TRBJ2-7; V: TRBV7-8; CDR3: ASSLGLAGGLEQY
J: TRBJ2-3; V: TRBV25-1; CDR3: ASSEQYTDTQY
J: TRBJ2-1; V: TRBV7-8; CDR3: ASSFRLAAYNEQF
J: TRBJ2-3; V: TRBV27; CDR3: ASSLVVGDTQY
J: TRBJ1-5; V: TRBV5-8; CDR3: ASSLDRGSQPQH
J: TRBJ1-1; V: TRBV5-1; CDR3: ASSFKRGLGTEAF
J: TRBJ1-2; V: TRBV13; CDR3: ASSLGRYNHGYT
J: TRBJ2-7; V: TRBV5-1; CDR3: ASSPGYEQY
J: TRBJ2-7; V: TRBV10-3; CDR3: AISGTSGTFYEQY
J: TRBJ1-4; V: TRBV2; CDR3: ASSETGSSRF